Below, 12 T cell receptor beta chains from the same sample are listed, as sequenced in a study of T cell repertoires in cytomegalovirus infection. TCRdb recomputed calls from the reads with MiXCR, one row per CDR3 protein. The sample yields around 900,000 distinct CDR3 sequences, approximately 31% seen once. Their antigen targets remain unknown. Sequencing used cultured CD8+ T cells from PBMCs, obtained from culture after CMV antigen stimulation. The receptor set was obtained from a human donor in good health (CMV status not recorded). Some clones in this sample may be carry-over from other donors' samples.

This chain links TRBV6-2 or TRBV6-3 with TRBJ2-2; D is perhaps TRBD2 (5 bases). Trimming pared 6 bases from V and 2 bases from J, leaving 13 bases between. Germline V gene sequence: CDR1 MNHEY, CDR2 SVGEGT. The CDR3 contains 15 residues. Written as DNA, the CDR3 is TGTGCCAGCAGCTCGACCGACTATAACACCGGGGAGCTGTTTTTT. It specifies CASSSTDYNTGELFF.

Remarks on this clonotype: A read error may account for a junction end that differs from germline. The chain uses TRBV10-2 and TRBJ1-5, with D possibly TRBD1 on 5 matching bases. The CDR3 runs 15 residues. The germline CDR1 and CDR2 sequences are WSHSY and SAAADI. The CDR3 here is CASSESRQLNRPQHF. The CDR3 nucleotides read TGCGCCAGCAGTGAGTCCCGACAGCTCAATCGGCCCCAGCATTTT.

The rearrangement joins TRBV4-3 to TRBJ2-1; D call uncertain. The CDR3 extends over 16 amino acids. The germline V and J ends were trimmed by 2 bases and 2 bases, with 13 bases remaining between them. CDR1 is LGHNA, CDR2 YSLEER, per germline. CDR3 coding DNA: TGCGCCAGCAGCCAAAGACGAGAAAACCCCTACAATGAGCAGTTCTTC. Residues: CASSQRRENPYNEQFF.

The sample holds a few counts of this clonotype. The chain links TRBV5-4 to TRBJ2-7; the match to TRBD2 covers 11 bases. The germline CDR1 and CDR2 sequences are SGHNT and YYREEE (reference sequence). V lost 2 bases and J lost 2; bases outside the gene matches: 12. The CDR3 is 18 residues long. The CDR3 DNA sequence: TGTGCCAGCAGCTTTCCTGAGACTAGCGGGACAATTCCCTACGAGCAGTACTTC. This codes for CASSFPETSGTIPYEQYF.

This rearrangement joins TRBV7-2 to TRBJ1-2; TRBD1 matches 7 bases. The CDR3 is made up of 14 amino acids. The germline V gene encodes CDR1 SGHTA and CDR2 FQGNSA. With V trimmed by 8 bases and J by 5 bases, 11 bases remained unmatched. The CDR3 coding sequence is TGTGCCAGCGGATTTATAGGGGGCCGGTATGGCTACACCTTC. It codes for CASGFIGGRYGYTF.

This sequence joins TRBV2 and TRBJ1-1, with 9 bases lining up with TRBD1. Germline lookup yields CDR1 SNHLY and CDR2 FYNNEI. Losses at the gene ends were 6 bases for V and 6 bases for J; bases not matched to a gene: 14. This CDR3 spans 16 amino acids. CDR3 in DNA: TGTGCCAGCAGGGCATGGACAGGACAGGGGTACCCTGAAGCTTTCTTT. Its translation is CASRAWTGQGYPEAFF.

In its sample, this clonotype was seen many times. The gene calls are TRBV7-6 and TRBJ1-1; 7 nucleotides match TRBD1. Per germline, CDR1 SGHVS and CDR2 FNYEAQ. This CDR3 spans 16 amino acids. After removal of 5 bases from V and 4 bases from J, the junction contained 13 bases not matched to a gene. CDR3 protein: CASSPTSGTAATEAFF. The CDR3 DNA reads TGTGCCAGCAGCCCGACGTCTGGGACAGCGGCCACTGAAGCTTTCTTT.

There are a few counts of this clonotype. The chain is built from TRBV20-1 and TRBJ2-2; no clear D gene. Germline-derived CDR1 and CDR2 are DFQATT and SNEGSKA (reference sequence). The V gene lost 5 bases and the J gene lost 5 bases, with 9 bases spanning the gap. There are 12 residues in the CDR3. The CDR3 sequence: CSALTETGELFF. CDR3 in DNA: TGCAGTGCTCTAACAGAGACCGGGGAGCTGTTTTTT.

This clonotype was picked up a small number of times. The chain recombines TRBV7-6 with TRBJ2-5; a weak D match, TRBD2 (6 bases). The germline V gene has CDR1 SGHVS and CDR2 FNYEAQ. Trimming cost V 3 bases and J 5 bases, with 19 bases left between them. The CDR3 length is 16 residues. CDR3 region: CASSFPGDNDRETQYF. For the CDR3, the DNA is TGTGCCAGCAGCTTCCCGGGGGATAACGACCGTGAGACCCAGTACTTC.

V and J are TRBV11-2 and TRBJ1-1; D gene unclear. This CDR3 is 16 amino acids long. The germline gives CDR1 SGHAT, CDR2 FQNNGV. V was cut by 1 base and J by 0 bases, with 12 bases left in between. CDR3 sequence (DNA): TGTGCCAGCAGCTTAGGGTTCGGGATGATGAACACTGAAGCTTTCTTT. It specifies CASSLGFGMMNTEAFF.

The J gene is TRBJ2-7, the V gene TRBV7-6; either TRBD1 or TRBD2 may supply D (6 bases each). The V end lost 1 base, the J end lost 0 bases, and 13 bases lay between the germline ends. Germline values: CDR1 SGHVS, CDR2 FNYEAQ. The CDR3 has 16 amino acids. CDR3 sequence: CASSLVDGGPSYEQYF. The DNA of the CDR3 is TGTGCCAGCAGCTTAGTCGACGGGGGCCCCTCCTACGAGCAGTACTTC.

This chain connects TRBV10-3 to TRBJ1-2; D call uncertain. CDR3 length: 15 amino acids. Germline CDR1 and CDR2: ENHRY and SYGVKD. Trimming left V 4 bases short and J 4 bases short, with 16 bases between. The CDR3 sequence: CAISGASENGYGYTF. The CDR3, as DNA: TGTGCCATCAGTGGGGCATCTGAAAATGGCTATGGCTACACCTTC.